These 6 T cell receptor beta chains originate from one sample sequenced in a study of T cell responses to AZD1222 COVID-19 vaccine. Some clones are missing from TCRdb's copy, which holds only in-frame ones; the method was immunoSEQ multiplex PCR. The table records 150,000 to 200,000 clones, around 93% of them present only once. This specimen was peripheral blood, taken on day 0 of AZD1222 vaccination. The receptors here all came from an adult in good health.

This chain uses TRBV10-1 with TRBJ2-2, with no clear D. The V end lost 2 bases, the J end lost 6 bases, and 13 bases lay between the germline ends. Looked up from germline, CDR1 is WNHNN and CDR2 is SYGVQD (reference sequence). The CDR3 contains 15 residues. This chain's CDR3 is CASSENRMAAGELFF. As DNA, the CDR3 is TGCGCCAGCAGTGAGAACCGAATGGCAGCCGGGGAGCTGTTTTTT.

Here the CDR3 reads CASSLALAGANVLTF. The DNA of the CDR3 is TGTGCCAGCAGCTTAGCGCTCGCTGGGGCCAACGTCCTGACTTTC. The genes are TRBV7-6 and TRBJ2-6; no clear D. The CDR3 is 15 residues long. Germline CDR1 and CDR2: SGHVS and FNYEAQ. V shed 0 bases and J shed 2 bases, with 5 bases lying between them.

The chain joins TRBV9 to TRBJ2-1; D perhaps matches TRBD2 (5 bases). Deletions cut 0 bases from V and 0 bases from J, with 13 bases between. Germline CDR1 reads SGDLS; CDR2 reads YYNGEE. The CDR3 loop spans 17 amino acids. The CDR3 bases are TGTGCCAGCAGCGTAGGGGCGGGCCACGGCTCCTACAATGAGCAGTTCTTC. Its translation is CASSVGAGHGSYNEQFF.

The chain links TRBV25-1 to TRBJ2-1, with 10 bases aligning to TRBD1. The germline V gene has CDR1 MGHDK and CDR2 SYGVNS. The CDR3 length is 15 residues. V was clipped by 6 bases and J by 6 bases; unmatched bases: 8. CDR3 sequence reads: CASSYPGQGSNEQFF. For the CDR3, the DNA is TGTGCCAGCAGCTACCCGGGACAGGGGTCCAATGAGCAGTTCTTC.

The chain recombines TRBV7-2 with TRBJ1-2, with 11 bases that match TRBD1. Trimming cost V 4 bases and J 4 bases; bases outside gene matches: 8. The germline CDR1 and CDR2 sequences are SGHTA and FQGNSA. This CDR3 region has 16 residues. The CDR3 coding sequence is TGTGCCAGCAGCTCCCGGACAGGGGGCATGTTCTATGGCTACACCTTC. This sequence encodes CASSSRTGGMFYGYTF.

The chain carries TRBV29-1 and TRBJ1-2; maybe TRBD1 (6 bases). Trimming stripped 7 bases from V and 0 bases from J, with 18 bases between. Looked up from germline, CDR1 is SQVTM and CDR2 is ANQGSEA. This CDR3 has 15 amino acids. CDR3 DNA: TGCAGCGCTCTGGACCGACAGGAGACTAACTATGGCTACACCTTC. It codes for CSALDRQETNYGYTF.